This T cell receptor (beta chain) stems from a study of T cells in Graves' hyperthyroidism and ophthalmopathy. Whole-study context: Peripheral blood was drawn at first diagnosis, prior to all treatment.

Whole-study results and caveats: Most thyroid clonotypes with frequency above 0.001 were detected in blood.

The CDR3 runs to 12 residues. Trimming pared 8 bases from V and 0 bases from J, leaving 9 bases between. Germline V lookup: CDR1 GTSNPN, CDR2 SVGIG (reference sequence). Ophthalmopathy patients had moderate-to-severe active disease, CAS ≥3, NOSPECS ≥4, and disease duration under 3 months. Source material for PBMCs was about 10 ml fresh peripheral blood. What was amplified from RNA transcripts were TCR beta CDR3 regions. Researchers ran a first-round RT-PCR on the TCR CDR3 using the HTBI primer set. A single record per CDR3 protein comes from TCRdb applying MiXCR to the multiplex PCR reads. The repertoire has hundreds of thousands of distinct CDR3 sequences, 14% to 15% of them found once; the top ten carry around 4.5%. On this clonotype: Antigen unknown.

Sequenced sample: blood. J is TRBJ2-3 and V is TRBV30; D might be TRBD2 (5 bases). The clonotype originates from a middle-aged woman with Graves' ophthalmopathy. The CDR3 DNA sequence: TGTGCCAAAGGCGGGAGCACAGATACGCAGTATTTT. Encoded protein: CAKGGSTDTQYF.